This TCR beta chain was sequenced in a study of blood T cell repertoires in COVID-19. Study details: There were acute and convalescent COVID-19 samples, and they came from the United States, Italy and Spain.

The CDR3 runs to 14 residues. Trimming removed 0 bases from V and 8 bases from J, with 15 bases in between. The germline V gene has CDR1 GTSNPN and CDR2 SVGIG (reference sequence). The protocol was immunoSEQ multiplex PCR, while the TCRdb copy is restricted to in-frame clones and leaves out a portion. Of more than 250,000 clones detected, approximately 88% appear once; the ten largest clones hold about 0.64%. The gene calls are TRBV30 and TRBJ2-3; D perhaps matches TRBD2 (6 bases). The sequenced material came from peripheral blood. This TCR derives from a human donor in a cohort sampled during active COVID-19. The CDR3 region has the DNA TGTGCCTGGAGTGTTCGGACTATGTTCGGTACGCAGTATTTT. Its translation is CAWSVRTMFGTQYF. Combining the CDR3 with reference TRBV30 and TRBJ2-3 gives the whole variable domain SQTIHQWPATLVQPVGSPLSLECTVEGTSNPNLYWYRQAAGRGLQLLFYSVGIGQISSEVPQNLSASRPQDRQFILSSKKLLLSDSGFYLCAWSVRTMFGTQYFGPGTRLTVL.